A selection of T cell receptor beta chains follows, all from one sample in a study of cytomegalovirus exposure and HLA in healthy donors. Generated by immunoSEQ multiplex PCR, the TCRdb table keeps only in-frame clones and is missing some. The sample holds 100,000 to 150,000 clones, roughly nine tenths seen once. Sample: PBMCs. The source is a woman aged 18 to 35 in good health and CMV-seronegative. The CDR3 runs from the conserved cysteine through the conserved F or W. The D gene is left open where the match is weak. A clone size is listed for some rows: how often the clone was seen (once, few, many), or a class if it is expanded.

j_gene: TRBJ1-2
v_gene: TRBV2
d_gene: TRBD1
abundance: -
CDR3aa: CASSADLGTGTGYTF
CDR3nt: TGTGCCAGCAGCGCTGACCTTGGGACAGGGACTGGCTACACCTTC

j_gene: TRBJ1-2
v_gene: TRBV9
d_gene: TRBD1
abundance: -
CDR3aa: CASSQGGGGYSSNGYTF
CDR3nt: TGTGCCAGCAGCCAAGGTGGAGGGGGCTACTCTTCGAACGGCTACACCTTC

j_gene: TRBJ1-5
v_gene: TRBV6-5
d_gene: -
abundance: -
CDR3aa: CASSTGGQPQHF
CDR3nt: TGTGCCAGCAGTACCGGAGGTCAGCCCCAGCATTTT

j_gene: TRBJ1-5
v_gene: TRBV27
d_gene: -
abundance: -
CDR3aa: CASSLRGTQPQHF
CDR3nt: TGTGCCAGCAGTTTACGGGGGACGCAGCCCCAGCATTTT

j_gene: TRBJ2-4
v_gene: TRBV6-1
d_gene: -
abundance: once
CDR3aa: CASSEARQVFSPSAKNIQYF
CDR3nt: TGTGCCAGCAGTGAGGCTCGACAGGTATTCTCCCCCTCTGCCAAAAACATTCAGTACTTC

j_gene: TRBJ1-4
v_gene: TRBV19
d_gene: TRBD1
abundance: once
CDR3aa: CASCWGTQGNNEKLFF
CDR3nt: TGTGCCAGTTGTTGGGGTACACAGGGGAATAATGAAAAACTGTTTTTT

j_gene: TRBJ1-1
v_gene: TRBV7-8
d_gene: -
abundance: -
CDR3aa: CASSLDAGMNTEAFF
CDR3nt: TGTGCCAGCAGCTTAGACGCAGGGATGAACACTGAAGCTTTCTTT

j_gene: TRBJ1-1
v_gene: TRBV6-1
d_gene: -
abundance: -
CDR3aa: CASSEIGGTQRFLNTEAFF
CDR3nt: TGTGCCAGCAGTGAAATTGGAGGGACCCAAAGGTTTTTGAACACTGAAGCTTTCTTT

j_gene: TRBJ2-3
v_gene: TRBV7-6
d_gene: -
abundance: -
CDR3aa: CASSLGPGTQYF
CDR3nt: TGTGCCAGCAGCTTAGGCCCAGGTACGCAGTATTTT

j_gene: TRBJ1-1
v_gene: TRBV10-1
d_gene: TRBD1
abundance: -
CDR3aa: CASRTGLDTEAFF
CDR3nt: TGCGCCAGCAGGACAGGGCTGGACACTGAAGCTTTCTTT

j_gene: TRBJ1-1
v_gene: TRBV5-4
d_gene: -
abundance: -
CDR3aa: CAITPIRDWTNTEAFF
CDR3nt: TGTGCCATCACACCAATCCGGGACTGGACGAACACTGAAGCTTTCTTT

j_gene: TRBJ2-7
v_gene: TRBV18
d_gene: -
abundance: -
CDR3aa: CASSPDRTNYEQYF
CDR3nt: TGTGCCAGCTCACCCGACAGGACCAACTACGAGCAGTACTTC

j_gene: TRBJ2-1
v_gene: TRBV5-6
d_gene: -
abundance: -
CDR3aa: CASSLGWAEQFF
CDR3nt: TGTGCCAGCAGCTTGGGGTGGGCAGAGCAGTTCTTC

j_gene: TRBJ1-1
v_gene: TRBV6-1
d_gene: -
abundance: -
CDR3aa: CASMGGGTEAFF
CDR3nt: TGTGCCAGCATGGGGGGAGGGACTGAAGCTTTCTTT

j_gene: TRBJ2-7
v_gene: TRBV7-9
d_gene: -
abundance: -
CDR3aa: CASSLVGSLGEQYF
CDR3nt: TGTGCCAGCAGCTTAGTGGGCAGCTTGGGCGAGCAGTACTTC

j_gene: TRBJ2-3
v_gene: TRBV4-1
d_gene: TRBD2
abundance: -
CDR3aa: CASSHLLLASGGSTDTQYF
CDR3nt: TGCGCCAGCAGCCACTTACTCCTCGCTAGCGGGGGAAGCACAGATACGCAGTATTTT

j_gene: TRBJ2-1
v_gene: TRBV19
d_gene: -
abundance: few
CDR3aa: CASSDRGTDYNEQFF
CDR3nt: TGTGCCAGTAGTGACCGGGGGACCGACTACAATGAGCAGTTCTTC

j_gene: TRBJ1-6
v_gene: TRBV6-5
d_gene: -
abundance: -
CDR3aa: CAIRGRGSNSPLHF
CDR3nt: TGTGCCATTCGAGGGCGGGGAAGTAATTCACCCCTCCACTTT

j_gene: TRBJ1-2
v_gene: TRBV9
d_gene: TRBD1
abundance: once
CDR3aa: CASSSRTGLLYGYTF
CDR3nt: TGTGCCAGCAGCTCTCGGACAGGCTTACTCTATGGCTACACCTTC

j_gene: TRBJ2-4
v_gene: TRBV20-1
d_gene: -
abundance: -
CDR3aa: CSAGDLQGRYF
CDR3nt: TGCAGTGCTGGGGATCTACAAGGGAGGTACTTC

j_gene: TRBJ2-6
v_gene: TRBV15
d_gene: -
abundance: -
CDR3aa: CATSRDAFGWANVLTF
CDR3nt: TGTGCCACCAGCAGAGATGCGTTCGGGTGGGCCAACGTCCTGACTTTC

j_gene: TRBJ2-1
v_gene: TRBV15
d_gene: -
abundance: -
CDR3aa: CATSRIVGTMGSYNEQFF
CDR3nt: TGTGCCACCAGCAGAATTGTTGGGACAATGGGCTCCTACAATGAGCAGTTCTTC